The entry below gives a single T cell receptor (beta chain) sequence along with its context. Its recognized antigen is unknown. No much larger clonotype is one base removed from it; base qualities were not supplied. The library relied on the immunoSEQ multiplex PCR assay. TCRdb's version of the immuneACCESS table is confined to in-frame rearrangements and falls short of the full clone set. An unresolved V gene accounts for under half of the shortfall where checked; the remainder is of unknown origin. The sample records about 110,000 clones, roughly 92% of which are singletons. About 1.6% of the sample comes from the top ten. V trim: 1 base; J trim: 2 bases; unmatched bases: 4. CDR1 and CDR2 (SQVTM, ANQGSEA) derive from the germline V gene. Measured from the cysteine to the phenylalanine, the CDR3 is 15 residues long. Only the CDR3 part of the read is kept: 45 bases, read in frame from the first base.

The sample originates from a study of T cell changes during pregnancy in multiple sclerosis (dated by TCRdb to about 2019). Regarding the research as a whole: Changes in the T cell repertoire over the course of pregnancy were examined in this study in women with multiple sclerosis.

The TCR originated in a female donor with multiple sclerosis, enrolled in a pregnancy study. The sequence links TRBV29-1 to TRBJ2-1; 8 of the junction bases match TRBD1. The sample consisted of peripheral blood, taken in the third trimester of pregnancy. CDR3 region: CSVEGGQATYNEQFF. The DNA sequence is TGCAGCGTTGAAGGGGGACAGGCGACCTACAATGAGCAGTTCTTC.